A selection of T cell receptor beta chains follows, all from one sample in a study of metastatic and nonmetastatic thyroid tumors. TCRdb reassembled clones from the PCR reads with MiXCR. This table holds roughly 22,000 clones, 35% to 45% found once. The source material was blood. The receptor source for this set is a male donor with papillary thyroid cancer or a benign thyroid nodule (not recorded which). Some clones in this sample may be carry-over from other donors' samples. The CDR3 runs from the conserved cysteine through the conserved F or W. D genes are given only for firm matches. Rows may omit the clone size; those that give it use once, few, many or a size class.

D gene	clone size	V gene	J gene	CDR3 DNA	CDR3 protein
TRBD1	few	TRBV6-1	TRBJ2-7	TGTGCCAGCAGCGGGGACAGGTGGGACTACGAGCAGTACTTC	CASSGDRWDYEQYF
.	.	TRBV4-1	TRBJ2-2	TGCGCCAGCAGCCGTAGCGGGGAGCTGTTTTTT	CASSRSGELFF
.	many	TRBV12-3/TRBV12-4	TRBJ1-4	TGTGCCAGTCGACCTACAACTAATGAAAAACTGTTTTTT	CASRPTTNEKLFF
.	many	TRBV12-5	TRBJ2-5	TGTGCTGGGCTCGGGGGCCGTGACCAAGAGACCCAGTACTTC	CAGLGGRDQETQYF
.	many	TRBV5-6	TRBJ1-1	TGTGCCAGCAGCTGGACAGCCGAAGAAGCTTTCTTT	CASSWTAEEAFF
.	medium-sized	TRBV2	TRBJ2-1	TGTGCCAGCAGTGCCCCCGCCGGAATAGCGCGTAGCTCCTACAATGAGCAGTTCTTC	CASSAPAGIARSSYNEQFF
TRBD1	medium-sized	TRBV5-1	TRBJ2-1	TGCGCCAGCAGCTTGGGAGGGGGCCTATACAATGAGCAGTTCTTC	CASSLGGGLYNEQFF
TRBD2	.	TRBV20-1	TRBJ2-7	TGCAGTGCTACGGGGGGCTCCTACGAGCAGTACTTC	CSATGGSYEQYF
.	few	TRBV10-1	TRBJ1-2	TGCGCCAGCAGTGTTCTTGGAGTTTTAGAAGCTAACTATGGCTACACCTTC	CASSVLGVLEANYGYTF
.	.	TRBV4-1	TRBJ1-2	TGCGCCAGCAGCCAGCCCGGGTGGGGTGGCTACACCTTC	CASSQPGWGGYTF
.	few	TRBV28	TRBJ1-2	TGTGCCAGCAGGGTCGGGGCTAACTATGGCTACACCTTC	CASRVGANYGYTF
.	.	TRBV20-1	TRBJ2-7	TGCAGTGCTAGCTCTCGCATTTTCTCCTACGAGCAGTACTTC	CSASSRIFSYEQYF
TRBD1	.	TRBV6-1	TRBJ1-5	TGTGCCAGCAGACCCAGGGACAGGGGCAATCAGCCCCAGCATTTT	CASRPRDRGNQPQHF
.	.	TRBV20-1	TRBJ2-1	TGCGGAATCCCACGGTCACGCGGGACATCTCAAATGCACCAGTTCTTC	CGIPRSRGTSQMHQFF
TRBD2	medium-sized	TRBV5-8	TRBJ2-1	TGTGCCAGCAGCGAAAACATAGGAGCGGGGCACAATGAGCAGTTCTTC	CASSENIGAGHNEQFF
.	medium-sized	TRBV20-1	TRBJ2-2	TGCAGTGCTAGAGGACATAGTGAGAACACCGGGGAGCTGTTTTTT	CSARGHSENTGELFF
.	few	TRBV2	TRBJ2-7	TGTGCCAGCAGTGCTAACTACGAGCAGTACTTC	CASSANYEQYF
.	.	TRBV20-1	TRBJ2-7	TGCAGCGCTAGGGCAGTTGGTGGACCCGACTACGAGCAGTACTTC	CSARAVGGPDYEQYF
TRBD1	.	TRBV5-1	TRBJ1-2	TGCGCCAGCAGCCGTAGACAGGGTGGCTATGGCTACACCTTC	CASSRRQGGYGYTF
.	.	TRBV6-4	TRBJ2-7	TGTGCCAGCAGTCCCCCCGGCGGGCAGACCGCCTACGAGCAGTACTTC	CASSPPGGQTAYEQYF
TRBD2	many	TRBV6-2/TRBV6-3	TRBJ2-1	TGTGCCAGCAGCGGACTAGCGCGGTACAATGAGCAGTTCTTC	CASSGLARYNEQFF
.	.	TRBV5-1	TRBJ1-6	TGCGCCAGCAGCTTGGCGACAGTCAATTCACCCCTCCACTTT	CASSLATVNSPLHF
.	many	TRBV5-5	TRBJ1-5	TGTGCCAGCAGCTTTACACCTAATCAGCCCCAGCATTTT	CASSFTPNQPQHF
TRBD1	.	TRBV5-1	TRBJ1-1	TGCGCCAGCAGCTTTGGGGGACAGGGCCACACTGAAGCTTTCTTT	CASSFGGQGHTEAFF
TRBD2	few	TRBV6-6	TRBJ2-2	TGTGCCAGCAGTTATACTAGCGGGAGGGTGAACGGGGAGCTGTTTTTT	CASSYTSGRVNGELFF
.	medium-sized	TRBV2	TRBJ2-5	TGTGCCAGCAGTGAACAAGAAGAGACCCAGTACTTC	CASSEQEETQYF
TRBD1	.	TRBV10-3	TRBJ1-6	TGTGCCATCAAAGGACAGGCGGGTTCACCCCTCCACTTT	CAIKGQAGSPLHF
TRBD1	.	TRBV28	TRBJ1-2	TGTGCCAGCAGTGTACCGGGACAGGGGCTCGGCTACACCTTC	CASSVPGQGLGYTF
.	medium-sized	TRBV19	TRBJ2-7	TGTGCCACGACGGGCGGCAGCTCCTACGAGCAGTACTTC	CATTGGSSYEQYF
.	medium-sized	TRBV11-2	TRBJ2-1	TGTGCCAGCAGCTTAGATCCCGGGAGAATTTACGAGCAGTTCTTC	CASSLDPGRIYEQFF
.	.	TRBV18	TRBJ1-1	TGTGCCAGCTCACCATTTCGCGGGGACACTGAAGCTTTCTTT	CASSPFRGDTEAFF
TRBD1	few	TRBV12-3/TRBV12-4	TRBJ2-7	TGTGCCAGCAGTTCTCCCCCGGGGACAGGGAGCTACGAGCAGTACTTC	CASSSPPGTGSYEQYF
.	many	TRBV9	TRBJ1-1	TGTGCCAGCAGCGTAGCTGGGCGGATGAACACTGAAGCTTTCTTT	CASSVAGRMNTEAFF
TRBD2	many	TRBV28	TRBJ2-7	TGTGCCAGCAGTAACAGCGGGAGTAACTACGAGCAGTACTTC	CASSNSGSNYEQYF
TRBD1	few	TRBV20-1	TRBJ2-5	TGCAGTGCTAGGGGACAGGGGGAGACCCAGTACTTC	CSARGQGETQYF
TRBD1	medium-sized	TRBV4-3	TRBJ1-4	TGCGCCAGCACACTTAGTCGCAGGGGGGATGAAAAACTGTTTTTT	CASTLSRRGDEKLFF
.	.	TRBV11-3	TRBJ1-5	TGTGCCAGCAGCAAAGACCCCCAAAGCAATCAGCCCCAGCATTTT	CASSKDPQSNQPQHF